This entry features one T cell receptor (beta chain) sequence. This table comes from immunoSEQ multiplex PCR, and its TCRdb copy is limited to in-frame clones, with some not included. The sample lists fewer than 200,000 clones, around nine tenths occurring once. Trimming cost V 4 bases and J 6 bases; bases outside gene matches: 13. Looked up from germline, CDR1 is SGHNT and CDR2 is YYREEE (reference sequence). This CDR3 contains 17 residues. This record belongs to a study of control samples from healthy donors and cancer patients. The origin of this receptor is a man aged 25 to 45 in good health. The rearrangement joins TRBV5-4 to TRBJ2-3, with 11 bases lining up with TRBD2. The sample comprised blood. CDR3 sequence: CASSPGGSGGAGDTQYF. CDR3 DNA sequence: TGTGCCAGCAGCCCCGGAGGTAGCGGGGGGGCAGGCGATACGCAGTATTTT.